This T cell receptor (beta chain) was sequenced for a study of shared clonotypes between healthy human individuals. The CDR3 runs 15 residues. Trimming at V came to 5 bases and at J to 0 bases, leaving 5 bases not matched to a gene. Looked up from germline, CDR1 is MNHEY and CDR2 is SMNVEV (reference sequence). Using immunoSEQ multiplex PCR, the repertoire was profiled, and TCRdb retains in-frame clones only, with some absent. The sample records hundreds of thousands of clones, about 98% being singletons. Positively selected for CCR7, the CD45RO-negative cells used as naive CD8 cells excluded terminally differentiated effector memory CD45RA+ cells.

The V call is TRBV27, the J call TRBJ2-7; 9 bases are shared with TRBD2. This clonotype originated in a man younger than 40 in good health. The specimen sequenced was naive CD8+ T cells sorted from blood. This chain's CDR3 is CASSVLAGPSYEQYF. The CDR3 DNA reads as TGTGCCAGCAGTGTACTAGCGGGCCCCTCCTACGAGCAGTACTTC.